This TCR beta chain was sequenced for a study of T cell responses to AZD1222 COVID-19 vaccine. Whole-study results and caveats: Spike-wide vaccine-associated CD4 TCRs dominated at 160-218 and 743-854. It was only after the peak T cell response that any repertoires were sampled. Receipt of two AZD1222 doses was followed by a rise in Spike-specific TCR breadth and depth. Seropositive status at baseline applied to only five or six AZD1222 recipients.

With regard to this clone: Its target is unknown.

The ends were cut back, 0 bases at V and 3 bases at J, with 9 bases in the middle. This CDR3 spans 14 amino acids. Looked up from germline, CDR1 is MNHEY and CDR2 is SVGEGT. Clones were read by immunoSEQ multiplex PCR, and TCRdb kept only the in-frame ones, dropping some. This sample has under 150,000 clones, with almost 85% found just once. The V call is TRBV6-2 or TRBV6-3, the J call TRBJ2-7; unclear D gene. The specimen comprised peripheral blood, sampled 28 days after the second dose of the MenACWY control vaccine. This TCR came from an adult who received the MenACWY meningococcal vaccine as a control. For the CDR3, the DNA is TGTGCCAGCAGTTACTCTGGGTATTACTACGAGCAGTACTTC. Translation gives CASSYSGYYYEQYF.